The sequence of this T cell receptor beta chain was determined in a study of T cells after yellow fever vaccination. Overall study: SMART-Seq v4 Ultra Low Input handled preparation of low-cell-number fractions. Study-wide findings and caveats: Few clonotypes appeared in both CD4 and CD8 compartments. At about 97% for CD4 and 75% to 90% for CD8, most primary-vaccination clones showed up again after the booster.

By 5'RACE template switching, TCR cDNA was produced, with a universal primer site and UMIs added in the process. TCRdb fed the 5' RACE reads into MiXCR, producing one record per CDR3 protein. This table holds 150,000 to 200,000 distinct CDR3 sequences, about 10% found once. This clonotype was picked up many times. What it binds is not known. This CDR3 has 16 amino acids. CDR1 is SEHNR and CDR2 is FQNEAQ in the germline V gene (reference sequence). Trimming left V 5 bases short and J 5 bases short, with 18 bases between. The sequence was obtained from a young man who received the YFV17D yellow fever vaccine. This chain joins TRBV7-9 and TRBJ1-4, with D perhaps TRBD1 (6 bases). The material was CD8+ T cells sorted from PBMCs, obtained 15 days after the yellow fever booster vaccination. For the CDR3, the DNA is TGTGCCAGCAGCCGCTCCTCCGGGGGCCAGAATGAAAAACTGTTTTTT. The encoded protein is CASSRSSGGQNEKLFF.